Listed below are T cell receptor beta chains from one sample, sequenced in a study of cytomegalovirus exposure and HLA in healthy donors. Method: immunoSEQ multiplex PCR; TCRdb's copy keeps in-frame clones and lacks some. Of 200,000 to 300,000 clones listed, around 88% were seen once; the top ten hold 1% to 1.5%. The sample was PBMCs. The source of these receptors is a woman in her twenties or thirties in good health and CMV-seropositive. The conserved cysteine and the conserved F or W are not part of the CDR3 here. Fields, in order: J gene, V gene, CDR3 protein.

TRBJ2-5 | TRBV5-1 | ASQIVAGGPRETQY
TRBJ2-7 | TRBV4-2 | ASSQGEAEDTYEQY
TRBJ2-7 | TRBV13 | ASSLTGPLFYEQY
TRBJ1-2 | TRBV5-4 | ASSGDSKYYGYT
TRBJ1-1 | TRBV19 | ASSPDREGSNTEAF
TRBJ1-2 | TRBV30 | AWKEGNGYT
TRBJ2-3 | TRBV9 | ASCPKGLATDTQY
TRBJ1-1 | TRBV5-1 | ASSLIGGESEAF
TRBJ2-1 | TRBV9 | ASSVDGTRYNEQF
TRBJ1-5 | TRBV30 | AYTGDHSNQPQH
TRBJ1-4 | TRBV6-5 | ASSYSRAEKLF
TRBJ1-2 | TRBV6-1 | ASSDDQARARAAYGYT
TRBJ1-1 | TRBV6-1 | ASSEARAGNTEAF
TRBJ2-1 | TRBV7-9 | ASSHGTSDHNEQF
TRBJ1-1 | TRBV18 | ASSPNRQNTEAF
TRBJ1-1 | TRBV10-3 | AISERRASGTEAF
TRBJ2-2 | TRBV5-1 | ASSLGKDYLLGELF
TRBJ2-3 | TRBV27 | ASRVRGITDTQY
TRBJ2-7 | TRBV28 | ASSPGQGWNEQY
TRBJ2-6 | TRBV13 | ASSLESSGANVLT
TRBJ2-7 | TRBV7-9 | ASSMTGDEQY
TRBJ2-7 | TRBV6-6 | ASSYGTEYEQY
TRBJ1-1 | TRBV2 | ASITGTTEAF
TRBJ2-7 | TRBV6-5 | ASSYSGSEQY
TRBJ2-1 | TRBV15 | ATSRDLAGGELEQF
TRBJ2-1 | TRBV19 | ASSIVRTGGNEQF
TRBJ1-1 | TRBV18 | ASSPLQGYLNTEAF